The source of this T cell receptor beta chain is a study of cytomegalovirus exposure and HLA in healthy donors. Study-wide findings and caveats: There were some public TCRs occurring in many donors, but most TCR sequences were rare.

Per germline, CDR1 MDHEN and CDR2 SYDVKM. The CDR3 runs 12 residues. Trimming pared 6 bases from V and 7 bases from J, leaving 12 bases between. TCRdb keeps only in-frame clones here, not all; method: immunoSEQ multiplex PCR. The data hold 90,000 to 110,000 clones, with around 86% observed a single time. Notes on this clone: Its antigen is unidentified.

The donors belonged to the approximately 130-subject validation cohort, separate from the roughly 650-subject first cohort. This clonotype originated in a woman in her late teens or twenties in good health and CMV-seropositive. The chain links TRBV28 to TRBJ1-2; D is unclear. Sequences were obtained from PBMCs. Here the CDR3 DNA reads TGTGCCAGCAGGAGCGTCGTCGGTGGCTACACCTTC. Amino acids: CASRSVVGGYTF.